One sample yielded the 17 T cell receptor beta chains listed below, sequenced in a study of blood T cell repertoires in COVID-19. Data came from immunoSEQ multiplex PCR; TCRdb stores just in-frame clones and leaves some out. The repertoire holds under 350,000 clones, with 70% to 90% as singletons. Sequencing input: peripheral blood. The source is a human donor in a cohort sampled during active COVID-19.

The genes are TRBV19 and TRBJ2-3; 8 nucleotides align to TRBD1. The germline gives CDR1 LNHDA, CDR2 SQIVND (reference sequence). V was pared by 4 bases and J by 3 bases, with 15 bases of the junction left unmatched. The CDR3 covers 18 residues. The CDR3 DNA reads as TGTGCCAGTAGTACGGGAACGGCAGGGGGCAGGAGGACAGATACGCAGTATTTT. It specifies CASSTGTAGGRRTDTQYF.

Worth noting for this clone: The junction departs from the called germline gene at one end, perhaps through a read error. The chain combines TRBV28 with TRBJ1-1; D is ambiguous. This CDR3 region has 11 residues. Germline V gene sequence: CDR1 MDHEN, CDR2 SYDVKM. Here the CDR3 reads CASSLNLLAYF. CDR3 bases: TGTGCCAGCAGTTTAAATCTTCTAGCGTACTTT.

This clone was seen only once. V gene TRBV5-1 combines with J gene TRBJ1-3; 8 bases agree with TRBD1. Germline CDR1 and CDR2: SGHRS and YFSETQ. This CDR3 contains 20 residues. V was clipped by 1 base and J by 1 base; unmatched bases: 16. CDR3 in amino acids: CASSLRPSSTGVLSGNTIYF. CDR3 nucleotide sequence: TGCGCCAGCAGCTTGCGGCCCAGCTCGACAGGGGTGTTGTCTGGAAACACCATATATTTT. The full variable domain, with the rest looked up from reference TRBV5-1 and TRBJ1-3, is KAGVTQTPRYLIKTRGQQVTLSCSPISGHRSVSWYQQTPGQGLQFLFEYFSETQRNKGNFPGRFSGRQFSNSRSEMNVSTLELGDSALYLCASSLRPSSTGVLSGNTIYFGEGSWLTVV.

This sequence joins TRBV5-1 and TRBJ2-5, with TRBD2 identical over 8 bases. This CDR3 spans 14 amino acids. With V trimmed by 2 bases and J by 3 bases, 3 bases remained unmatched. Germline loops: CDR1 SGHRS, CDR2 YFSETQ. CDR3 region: CASSFYSGEETQYF. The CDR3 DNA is TGCGCCAGCAGCTTCTATAGCGGGGAAGAGACCCAGTACTTC. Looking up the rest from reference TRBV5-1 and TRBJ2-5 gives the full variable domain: KAGVTQTPRYLIKTRGQQVTLSCSPISGHRSVSWYQQTPGQGLQFLFEYFSETQRNKGNFPGRFSGRQFSNSRSEMNVSTLELGDSALYLCASSFYSGEETQYFGPGTRLLVL.

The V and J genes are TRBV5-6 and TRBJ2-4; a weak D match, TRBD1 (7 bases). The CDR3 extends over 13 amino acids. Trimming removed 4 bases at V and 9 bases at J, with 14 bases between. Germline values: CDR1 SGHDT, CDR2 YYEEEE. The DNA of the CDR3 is TGTGCCAGCAGCCCGGCGCAGGGGGGCATTCAGTACTTC. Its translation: CASSPAQGGIQYF. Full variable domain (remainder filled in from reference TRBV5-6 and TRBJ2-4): DAGVTQSPTHLIKTRGQQVTLRCSPKSGHDTVSWYQQALGQGPQFIFQYYEEEERQRGNFPDRFSGHQFPNYSSELNVNALLLGDSALYLCASSPAQGGIQYFGAGTRLSVL.

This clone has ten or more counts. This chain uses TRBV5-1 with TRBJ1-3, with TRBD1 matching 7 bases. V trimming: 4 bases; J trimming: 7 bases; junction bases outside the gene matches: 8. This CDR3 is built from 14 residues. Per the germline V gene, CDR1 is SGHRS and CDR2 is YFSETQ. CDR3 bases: TGCGCCAGCAGCCTAGGGGGCACTAGGAACACCATATATTTT. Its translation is CASSLGGTRNTIYF.

The DNA of the CDR3 is TGTGCCAGCAGCTTGGGGGGACAGGGGTTGGGTTCACCCCTCCACTTT. Protein sequence: CASSLGGQGLGSPLHF. The rearrangement joins TRBV5-8 to TRBJ1-6; 10 positions match TRBD1. Germline CDR1 reads SGHTS; CDR2 reads YDEGEE. This CDR3 region has 16 residues. After removal of 0 bases from V and 9 bases from J, the junction contained 6 bases not matched to a gene.

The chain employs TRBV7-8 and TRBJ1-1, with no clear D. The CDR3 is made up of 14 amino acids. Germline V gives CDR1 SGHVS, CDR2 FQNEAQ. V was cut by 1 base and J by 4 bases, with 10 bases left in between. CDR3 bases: TGTGCCAGCAGCTTAGATCGGGTATCCACTGAAGCTTTCTTT. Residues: CASSLDRVSTEAFF.

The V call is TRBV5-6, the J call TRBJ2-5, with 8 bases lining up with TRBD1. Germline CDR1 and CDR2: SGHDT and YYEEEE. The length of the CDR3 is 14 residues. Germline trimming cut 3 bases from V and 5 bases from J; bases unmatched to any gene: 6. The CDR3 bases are TGTGCCAGCAGCTCCTCCCGGACAGGGGAGACCCAGTACTTC. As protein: CASSSSRTGETQYF.

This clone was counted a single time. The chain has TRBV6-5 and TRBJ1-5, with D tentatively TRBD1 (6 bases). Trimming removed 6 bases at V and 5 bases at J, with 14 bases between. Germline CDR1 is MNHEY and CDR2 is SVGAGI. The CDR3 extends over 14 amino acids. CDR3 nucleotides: TGTGCCAGCAGCCTTTACAGGGACCATCAGCCCCAGCATTTT. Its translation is CASSLYRDHQPQHF.

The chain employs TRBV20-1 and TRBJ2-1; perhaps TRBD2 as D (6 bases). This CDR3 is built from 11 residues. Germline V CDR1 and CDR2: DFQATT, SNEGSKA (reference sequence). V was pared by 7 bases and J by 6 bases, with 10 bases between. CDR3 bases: TGCAGTGTGGGGGGATCCAATGAGCAGTTCTTC. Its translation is CSVGGSNEQFF.

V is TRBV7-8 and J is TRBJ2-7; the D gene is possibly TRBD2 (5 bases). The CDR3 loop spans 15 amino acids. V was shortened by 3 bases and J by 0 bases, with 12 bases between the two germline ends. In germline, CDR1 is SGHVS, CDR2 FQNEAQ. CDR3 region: CASSFSVRGSYEQYF. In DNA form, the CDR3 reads TGTGCCAGCAGCTTCTCGGTCCGGGGCTCCTACGAGCAGTACTTC.

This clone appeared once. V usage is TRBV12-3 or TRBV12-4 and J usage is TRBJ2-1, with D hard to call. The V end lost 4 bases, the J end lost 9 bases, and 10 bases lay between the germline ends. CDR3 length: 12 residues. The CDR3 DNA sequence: TGTGCCAGCAGTTACTCCACTCTTGAGCAGTTCTTC. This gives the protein CASSYSTLEQFF.

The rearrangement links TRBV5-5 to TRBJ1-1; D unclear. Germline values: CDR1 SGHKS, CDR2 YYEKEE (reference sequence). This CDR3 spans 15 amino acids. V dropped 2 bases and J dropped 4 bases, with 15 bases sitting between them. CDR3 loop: CASSFGQVGGTEAFF. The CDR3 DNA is TGTGCCAGCAGCTTTGGGCAGGTGGGAGGCACTGAAGCTTTCTTT.

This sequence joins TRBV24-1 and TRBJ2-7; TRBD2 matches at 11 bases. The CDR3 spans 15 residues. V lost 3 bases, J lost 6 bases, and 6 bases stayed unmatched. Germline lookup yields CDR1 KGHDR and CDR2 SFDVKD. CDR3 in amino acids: CATSDLAGGFREQYF. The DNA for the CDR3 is TGTGCCACCAGTGATCTAGCGGGGGGATTCCGCGAGCAGTACTTC.

The CDR3 DNA sequence: TGTGCCAGCAGCCGCAGGACTAGCGGGGGAACGTACTTC. Its translation: CASSRRTSGGTYF. The chain links TRBV3-1 (or the pseudogene TRBV3-2) to TRBJ2-7; 13 bases map to TRBD2. The V and J ends lost 4 bases and 12 bases, in that order; junction bases with no gene match: 6. Germline CDR1 reads LGHDT; CDR2 reads YNNKEL (reference sequence). CDR3 length: 13 residues.

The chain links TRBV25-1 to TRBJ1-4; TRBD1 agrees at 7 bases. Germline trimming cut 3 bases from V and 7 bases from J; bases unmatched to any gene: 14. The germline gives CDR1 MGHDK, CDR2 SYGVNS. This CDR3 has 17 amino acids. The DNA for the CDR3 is TGTGCCAGCAGTGACCCCGAGACAGGGCGGGGAGCTGAAAAACTGTTTTTT. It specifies CASSDPETGRGAEKLFF.